These 17 T cell receptor beta chains were all obtained from the same sample, sequenced in a study of tumor-infiltrating lymphocytes in glioblastoma multiforme. Multiple V-beta primers and a C-beta primer amplified TCRB from RNA. TCRdb recomputed calls from the multiplex PCR reads with MiXCR, one row per CDR3 protein. The sample carries tens of thousands of distinct CDR3 sequences, 60% to 65% recorded once. Sequencing input: brain tumor tissue. The receptors shown here come from a male donor with glioblastoma.

V usage is TRBV5-1 and J usage is TRBJ1-5, with D perhaps matching TRBD1 (5 bases). CDR1 and CDR2 (germline): SGHRS, YFSETQ. V lost 4 bases and J 6 bases, leaving 11 bases between the germline ends. CDR3 length equals 13 residues. The CDR3 loop is CASSPGGTQPQHF. The CDR3 nucleotides read TGCGCCAGCAGCCCGGGGGGTACTCAGCCCCAGCATTTT.

To note about this clonotype: Relative to the germline gene, one junction end is altered; a read error may explain this. The V and J genes are TRBV11-1 and TRBJ1-1, with D perhaps TRBD1 (5 bases). The germline V gene encodes CDR1 SGHAT and CDR2 FQDESV (reference sequence). The CDR3 sequence is 17 residues long. The CDR3 bases are TGTGCCAGCAGCTTTGACGGGGGAACCGTACGGAACACTGAAGCTTCCTTT. This translates into CASSFDGGTVRNTEASF.

In regard to this clonotype: The junction and the germline gene differ at one end; a read error may be behind it. The gene calls are TRBV11-2 and TRBJ2-2; TRBD2 matches 7 bases. The CDR3 sequence is 14 residues long. CDR1 SGHAT and CDR2 FQNNGV come from the germline V gene. The CDR3 here is CASSHGLDPWELSF. CDR3 nucleotide sequence: TGTGCCAGCAGCCACGGACTAGACCCCTGGGAACTGTCTTTT.

Of note for this clonotype: A junction end diverges from the germline sequence, so it may reflect a read error. The V gene is TRBV28, the J gene TRBJ1-5; D gene uncertain. The CDR3 extends over 15 amino acids. CDR1 and CDR2 from the germline V gene are MDHEN and SYDVKM. Here the CDR3 reads CASSPLGQSNQPRHF. CDR3 nucleotide sequence: TGTGCCAGCAGTCCCCTGGGCCAAAGCAATCAGCCCCGGCATTTT.

This clonotype was found many times. This chain joins TRBV6-2 or TRBV6-3 and TRBJ2-1; D is unclear. V lost 0 bases, J lost 5 bases, and 8 bases lay in between. The germline CDR1 and CDR2 sequences are MNHEY and SVGEGT. The CDR3 totals 14 residues. CDR3 DNA sequence: TGTGCCAGCAGTTACTCAACAGCAGACAATGAGCAGTTCTTC. Encoded protein: CASSYSTADNEQFF.

This clonotype was seen ten or more times. This chain links TRBV6-6 with TRBJ1-4; 9 nucleotides agree with TRBD1. Germline V lookup: CDR1 MNHNY, CDR2 SVGAGI (reference sequence). The CDR3 length is 14 residues. The trim removed 8 bases at V and 6 bases at J, leaving 7 bases unmatched. The CDR3 sequence is CASGSQGADEKLFF. The CDR3 coding sequence is TGTGCCAGCGGCTCACAGGGGGCAGATGAAAAACTGTTTTTT.

This clonotype has just a few counts. Here the CDR3 omits its conserved ending phenylalanine or tryptophan, so a read error is the likely source. CDR3 loop: CSGWWGGSYNEQFL. The CDR3 DNA sequence: TGCAGCGGGTGGTGGGGCGGCTCCTACAACGAGCAGTTCCTC. The chain combines TRBV29-1 with TRBJ2-1, with D possibly TRBD1 on 5 matching bases. The CDR3 is 14 residues long. In germline, CDR1 is SQVTM, CDR2 ANQGSEA.

This clonotype was seen repeatedly, ten times or more. This chain uses TRBV5-4 with TRBJ2-3, with D possibly TRBD2 on 6 matching bases. The CDR3 has 16 amino acids. Germline V gene lookup returns CDR1 SGHNT and CDR2 YYREEE (reference sequence). With 4 bases removed from V and 2 bases from J, the gap between germline ends came to 17 bases. This chain's CDR3 is CASSVGLAANTDTQYF. CDR3 nucleotide sequence: TGTGCCAGCAGCGTGGGGTTAGCGGCGAACACAGATACGCAGTATTTT.

Remarks on this clonotype: Relative to the germline gene, one junction end is altered; a read error may explain this. This sequence joins TRBV29-1 and TRBJ2-5; D may be TRBD2 (6 bases). Germline V gene data show CDR1 as SQVTM and CDR2 as ANQGSEA. The CDR3 runs to 13 residues. The CDR3 reads CNVETGGPVTEYF. CDR3 nucleotides: TGCAACGTTGAAACTGGAGGGCCGGTGACCGAGTACTTC.

This chain joins TRBV11-2 and TRBJ2-7; no firm D call. From germline, CDR1 is SGHAT and CDR2 FQNNGV. The V end lost 3 bases, the J end lost 5 bases, and 14 bases lay between the germline ends. The CDR3 extends over 14 amino acids. Written as DNA, the CDR3 is TGTGCCAGCAGCTTTCAGGCGCGATCCCACGAGCAGTACTTC. Protein: CASSFQARSHEQYF.

This clonotype was recorded once. The chain is built from TRBV12-3 or TRBV12-4 and TRBJ1-4; D is ambiguous. The V and J ends lost 2 bases and 4 bases respectively, with 8 bases between them. There are 14 residues in the CDR3. CDR3 nucleotides: TGTGCCAGCAGTTTACGACGGGATAATGAAAAACTGTTTTTT. The encoded protein is CASSLRRDNEKLFF.

The genes are TRBV2 and TRBJ2-1, with D unclear. Germline values: CDR1 SNHLY, CDR2 FYNNEI. The CDR3 loop spans 13 amino acids. Trimming took 7 bases from V and 1 from J, leaving 8 bases between them. The CDR3 coding sequence is TGTGCCAGCAACGAGGTATCCTACAATGAGCAGTTCTTC. It specifies CASNEVSYNEQFF.

In the case of this clonotype: Because the CDR3 is missing its conserved closing phenylalanine or tryptophan, this is likely a read error. The chain combines TRBV5-6 with TRBJ2-7; tentatively, D is TRBD1 (6 bases). The CDR3 is 15 residues long. Germline V gene lookup returns CDR1 SGHDT and CDR2 YYEEEE. V lost 4 bases to trimming and J lost 2 bases, with 16 bases between them. The CDR3 coding sequence is TGTGCCAGCAGCGCCCGGGACAAGGTAACCTACGAGCAGTACCTC. The encoded protein is CASSARDKVTYEQYL.

In regard to this clonotype: A much larger clone is a single base away; this may be a read error. This chain links TRBV2 with TRBJ2-2, with TRBD1 identical over 8 bases. The CDR3 runs to 14 residues. CDR1 is SNHLY and CDR2 is FYNNEI in the germline V gene. With 7 bases clipped from V and 7 bases from J, the junction kept 8 bases outside the gene matches. The CDR3 is CASNDRGSIGELFF. As DNA, the CDR3 is TGTGCCAGCAACGACAGGGGCTCCATCGGGGAGCTGTTTTTT.

This clonotype was detected many times. Germline and junction disagree at one end, which may indicate a read error. The rearrangement joins TRBV4-1 to TRBJ1-1, with no clear D. The CDR3 length is 15 residues. Germline CDR1 is MGHRA and CDR2 is YSYEKL. This CDR3 is CASGQGIGMNTEAFF. The CDR3 region has the DNA TGCGCCAGCGGCCAAGGAATAGGGATGAACACTGAAGCTTTCTTT.

The chain combines TRBV11-1 with TRBJ2-2; no clear D. The CDR3 contains 13 residues. CDR1 is SGHAT and CDR2 is FQDESV in the germline V gene (reference sequence). V dropped 0 bases and J dropped 7 bases, with 6 bases sitting between them. The CDR3 here is CASSLAVNGELFF. CDR3 sequence (DNA): TGTGCCAGCAGCTTAGCGGTAAACGGGGAGCTGTTTTTT.

With respect to this clonotype: Its ends do not fully match the called genes, so a read error is possible. The chain has TRBV6-5 and TRBJ2-7; 10 bases are a match to TRBD1. Germline CDR1 is MNHEY and CDR2 is SVGAGI. The CDR3 covers 14 residues. DNA for the CDR3: TGTACCAGCAGAAATCGGGACAGGGGCATCGAGCCGTACTTC. Its translation is CTSRNRDRGIEPYF.